Reported below is one T cell receptor beta chain. What it binds is not known. CDR1 is MNHNY and CDR2 is SVGAGI in the germline V gene (reference sequence). Trimming shortened V by 6 bases and J by 2 bases, and 4 bases separated the two germline ends. The CDR3 has 12 residues. This sample is part of a study of immune cell composition in non-small cell lung cancer. Study at large: Histologic subtype was mainly adenocarcinoma or squamous cell carcinoma.

Overall study results and limits: Tumour-associated clones >0.5% occurred in approximately 32% of adenocarcinomas, 75% of squamous.

Measured with immunoSEQ multiplex PCR; TCRdb has only the in-frame clones, and not every one. The data contain roughly 5,700 clones, more than 70% of them singletons. The J gene is TRBJ1-4, the V gene TRBV6-6; D gene ambiguous. The sequencing input was lung tumor tissue. This TCR derives from a human donor with non-small cell lung cancer. CDR3: CASSRTNEKLFF. The CDR3 nucleotides read TGTGCCAGCAGCAGGACTAATGAAAAACTGTTTTTT.